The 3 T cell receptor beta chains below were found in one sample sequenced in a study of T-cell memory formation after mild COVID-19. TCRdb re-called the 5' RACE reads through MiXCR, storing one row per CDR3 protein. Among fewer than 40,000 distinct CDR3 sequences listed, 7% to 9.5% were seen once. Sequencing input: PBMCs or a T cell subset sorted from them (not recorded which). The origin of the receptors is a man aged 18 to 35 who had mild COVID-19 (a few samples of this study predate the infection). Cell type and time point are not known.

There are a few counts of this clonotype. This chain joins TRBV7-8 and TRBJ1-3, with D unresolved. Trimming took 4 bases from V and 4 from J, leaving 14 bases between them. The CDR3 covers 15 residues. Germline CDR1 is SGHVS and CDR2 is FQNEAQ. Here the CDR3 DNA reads TGTGCCAGCAGCTCCGGACGACTGGGAGGAAACACCATATATTTT. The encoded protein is CASSSGRLGGNTIYF.

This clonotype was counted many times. CDR3 nucleotides: TGCGCCAGCAGCCCTCAGACCGGGCCCCAGGAGAAGTACTTC. Amino acid sequence: CASSPQTGPQEKYF. The genes are TRBV5-1 and TRBJ2-7; D is ambiguous. This CDR3 spans 14 amino acids. V shed 4 bases and J shed 11 bases, with 22 bases lying between them. The V gene's germline CDR1 is SGHRS and CDR2 YFSETQ. The full variable domain, completed using reference TRBV5-1 and TRBJ2-7, is KAGVTQTPRYLIKTRGQQVTLSCSPISGHRSVSWYQQTPGQGLQFLFEYFSETQRNKGNFPGRFSGRQFSNSRSEMNVSTLELGDSALYLCASSPQTGPQEKYFGPGTRLTVT.

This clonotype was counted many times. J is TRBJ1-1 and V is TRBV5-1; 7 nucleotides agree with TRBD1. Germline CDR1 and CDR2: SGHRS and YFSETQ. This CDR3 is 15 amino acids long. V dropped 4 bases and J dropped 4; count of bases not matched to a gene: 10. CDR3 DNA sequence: TGCGCCAGCAGCCCTCCGAGACAGGGAGGCACTGAAGCTTTCTTT. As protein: CASSPPRQGGTEAFF. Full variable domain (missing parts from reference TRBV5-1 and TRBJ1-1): KAGVTQTPRYLIKTRGQQVTLSCSPISGHRSVSWYQQTPGQGLQFLFEYFSETQRNKGNFPGRFSGRQFSNSRSEMNVSTLELGDSALYLCASSPPRQGGTEAFFGQGTRLTVV.